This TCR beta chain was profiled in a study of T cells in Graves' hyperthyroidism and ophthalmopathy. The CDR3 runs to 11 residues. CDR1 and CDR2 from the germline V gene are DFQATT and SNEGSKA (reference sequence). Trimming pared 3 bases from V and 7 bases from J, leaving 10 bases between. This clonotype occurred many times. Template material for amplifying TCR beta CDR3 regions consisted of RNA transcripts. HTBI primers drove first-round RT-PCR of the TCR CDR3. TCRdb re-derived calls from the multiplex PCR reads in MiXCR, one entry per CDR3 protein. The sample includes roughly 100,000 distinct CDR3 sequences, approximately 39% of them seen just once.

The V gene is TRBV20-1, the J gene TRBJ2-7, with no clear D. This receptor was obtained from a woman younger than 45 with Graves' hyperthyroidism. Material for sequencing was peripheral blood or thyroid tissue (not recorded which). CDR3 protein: CSASVAREQYF. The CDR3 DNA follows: TGCAGTGCTAGTGTGGCGCGAGAGCAGTACTTC.